Listed below are T cell receptor beta chains from one sample, sequenced in a study of OX40 agonist ivuxolimab in advanced cancers. The data were produced by immunoSEQ multiplex PCR, yet TCRdb's version contains in-frame clones alone and is incomplete. The sample carries roughly 61,000 clones, approximately 89% recorded once. The source material was CD4+ or CD8+ T cells sorted from blood, sampled in a trial of the OX40 agonist ivuxolimab. The receptors shown here come from an adult with an advanced solid tumor such as melanoma, head and neck, liver or kidney cancer. Both conserved end residues are trimmed from each CDR3. A D gene is named only where the DNA matches it firmly.

J	D	V	CDR3
TRBJ1-2	TRBD1	TRBV13	ASSTTGFYGYT
TRBJ2-2	TRBD1	TRBV9	ASIPHGQGNTGELF
TRBJ2-7	TRBD2	TRBV5-1	ASSLAGGTLYEQY
TRBJ1-5	.	TRBV19	ASRNRGNQPQH
TRBJ2-1	.	TRBV30	AWSKGSGNEQF
TRBJ2-7	.	TRBV27	ASSPNLYEQY
TRBJ1-1	TRBD1	TRBV5-1	ASSLSGQRTEAF
TRBJ2-4	.	TRBV7-9	ASSPPGAKNIQY
TRBJ1-2	TRBD1	TRBV10-1	ASSDSGTAHNYGYT
TRBJ2-7	.	TRBV2	ASSELERGEQY
TRBJ2-1	TRBD1	TRBV27	ASSPGQYNEQF
TRBJ2-5	.	TRBV11-2	ASSLGGDQETQY
TRBJ1-1	.	TRBV13	ASSLLGAF
TRBJ1-1	.	TRBV7-9	ASSLGSGTEAF
TRBJ1-2	.	TRBV27	ASSMLGSSYGYT
TRBJ1-2	TRBD1	TRBV7-9	ASSSLGQGASGYT